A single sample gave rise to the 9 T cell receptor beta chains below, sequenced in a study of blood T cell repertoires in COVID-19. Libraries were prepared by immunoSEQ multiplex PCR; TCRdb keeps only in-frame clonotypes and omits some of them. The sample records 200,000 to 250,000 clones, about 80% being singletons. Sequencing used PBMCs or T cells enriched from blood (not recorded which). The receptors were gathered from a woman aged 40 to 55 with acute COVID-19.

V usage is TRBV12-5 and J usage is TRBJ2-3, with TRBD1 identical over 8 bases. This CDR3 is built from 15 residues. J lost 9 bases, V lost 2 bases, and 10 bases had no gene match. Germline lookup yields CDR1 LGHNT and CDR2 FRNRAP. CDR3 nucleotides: TGTGCTAGTGGTTTGCAGGGGGCAAACCGATTAACGCAGTATTTT. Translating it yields CASGLQGANRLTQYF.

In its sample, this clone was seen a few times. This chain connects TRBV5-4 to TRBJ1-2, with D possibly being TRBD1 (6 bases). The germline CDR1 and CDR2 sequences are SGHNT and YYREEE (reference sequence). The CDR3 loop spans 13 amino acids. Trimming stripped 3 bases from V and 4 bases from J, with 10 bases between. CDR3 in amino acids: CASSSQGTYGYTF. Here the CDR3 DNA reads TGTGCCAGCAGCTCCCAGGGGACCTATGGCTACACCTTC.

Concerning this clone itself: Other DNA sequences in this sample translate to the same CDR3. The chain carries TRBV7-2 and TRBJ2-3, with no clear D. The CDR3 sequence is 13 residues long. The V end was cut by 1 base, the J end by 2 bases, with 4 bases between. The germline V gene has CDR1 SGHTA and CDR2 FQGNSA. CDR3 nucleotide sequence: TGTGCCAGCAGCTTAGTCTTCACAGATACGCAGTATTTT. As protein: CASSLVFTDTQYF.

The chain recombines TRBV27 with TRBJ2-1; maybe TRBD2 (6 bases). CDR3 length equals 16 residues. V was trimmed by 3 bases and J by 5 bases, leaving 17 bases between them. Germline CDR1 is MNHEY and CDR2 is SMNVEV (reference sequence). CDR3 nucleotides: TGTGCCAGCAGTTTCTGGATCGCGGGGCGCAACAATGAGCAGTTCTTC. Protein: CASSFWIAGRNNEQFF.

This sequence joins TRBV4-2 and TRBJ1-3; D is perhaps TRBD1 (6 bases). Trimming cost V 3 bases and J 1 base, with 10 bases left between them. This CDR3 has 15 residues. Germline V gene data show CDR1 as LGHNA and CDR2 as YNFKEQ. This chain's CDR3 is CASSQGGGSGNTIYF. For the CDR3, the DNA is TGTGCCAGCAGCCAGGGAGGGGGGTCTGGAAACACCATATATTTT.

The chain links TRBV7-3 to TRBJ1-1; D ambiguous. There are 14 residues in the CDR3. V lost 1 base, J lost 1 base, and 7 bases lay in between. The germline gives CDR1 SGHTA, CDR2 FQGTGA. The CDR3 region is CASSLNAGNTEAFF. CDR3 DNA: TGTGCCAGCAGCTTAAATGCGGGGAACACTGAAGCTTTCTTT.

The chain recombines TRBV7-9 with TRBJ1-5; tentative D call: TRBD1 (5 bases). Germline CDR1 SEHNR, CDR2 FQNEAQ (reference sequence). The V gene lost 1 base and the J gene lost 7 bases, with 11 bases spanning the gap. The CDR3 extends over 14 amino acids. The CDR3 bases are TGTGCCAGCAGCTTAGTTGGGGCGATGCAGCCCCAGCATTTT. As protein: CASSLVGAMQPQHF.

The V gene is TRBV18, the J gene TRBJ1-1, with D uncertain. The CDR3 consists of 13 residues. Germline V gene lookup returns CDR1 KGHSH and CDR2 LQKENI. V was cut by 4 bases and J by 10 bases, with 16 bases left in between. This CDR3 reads CASSQDPLSGAFF. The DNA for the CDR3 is TGTGCCAGCTCACAAGACCCCCTGTCAGGAGCTTTCTTT.

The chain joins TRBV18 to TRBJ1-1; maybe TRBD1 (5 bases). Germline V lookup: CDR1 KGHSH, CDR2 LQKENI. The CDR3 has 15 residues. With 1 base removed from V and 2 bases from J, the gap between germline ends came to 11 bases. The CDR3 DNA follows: TGTGCCAGCTCACCACATGACAGCCCTAACACTGAAGCTTTCTTT. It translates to CASSPHDSPNTEAFF.